This T cell receptor beta chain stems from a study of Ad26.COV2.S vaccination and SARS-CoV-2 variants. Study details: The authors gave Ad26.COV2.S intramuscularly, either once or twice 56 days apart. Study-level results: It was found that vaccine and placebo recipients had similar non-spike TCR breadth. In TCR breadth and depth analyses, total T cell responses may have been underestimated.

Measured with immunoSEQ multiplex PCR; TCRdb has only the in-frame clones, and not every one. The sample gives 410,000 or so clones, roughly 90% of which show up once; around 1.7% is in the top ten. With regard to this clone: Its antigen remains unidentified.

Treatment noted: roughly 18 received Ad26.COV2.S at low or high dose, single or two shots; about 5 received placebo; per-sample allocation not given. Material that was analyzed had been drawn on day 63 after the first vaccine or placebo injection. A Boston donor was an adult aged 18-55 years. The V end lost 0 bases, the J end lost 3 bases, and 0 bases lay between the germline ends. The CDR3 is made up of 11 amino acids. CDR1 is SGHNT, CDR2 YYREEE, per germline (reference sequence). This TCR came from a person between 18 and 65 years old who received the Ad26.COV2.S COVID-19 vaccine or a placebo. The rearrangement joins TRBV5-4 to TRBJ1-2; D not resolved. The sequenced sample was peripheral blood, obtained in a trial of Ad26.COV2.S vaccine versus placebo. The CDR3 DNA is TGTGCCAGCAGCTTGGACTATGGCTACACCTTC. This codes for CASSLDYGYTF.